The sequence of this TCR beta chain was determined in a study of blood T cell repertoires in COVID-19. Study context: COVID-19 samples collected from the United States, Italy and Spain covered acute and convalescent phases.

The CDR3 covers 15 residues. With 2 bases clipped from V and 5 bases from J, the junction kept 4 bases outside the gene matches. Germline V CDR1 and CDR2: SNHLY, FYNNEI. Original processing notes: Amplification from reference gene primers served as the basis for estimated nucleated cell counts. Only in-frame clones appear in the TCRdb table, and some are missing; sequencing was by immunoSEQ multiplex PCR. The DNA was the basis for D and trimming; V, J and clone size are from that table. Here the sample spans about 73,000 clones, roughly 88% being singletons. This rearrangement joins TRBV2 to TRBJ2-5; 11 bases align to TRBD1. The sequenced sample was peripheral blood. The origin of this receptor is a man older than 75 with active or convalescent COVID-19. Written as DNA, the CDR3 is TGTGCCAGCAGTGAATGGACAGGGGGCTTTGAGACCCAGTACTTC. The encoded protein is CASSEWTGGFETQYF.